This T cell receptor (beta chain) was documented in a study of cytomegalovirus exposure and HLA in healthy donors. Study-wide context: Earlier sequencing of some 180 million T cells yielded 100 million to 120 million unique TCR beta sequences. General study points: Most of the TCR beta V segments (in an earlier analysis) were productive either about 87% or about 30% of the time.

About this clone itself: Its matching antigen is unknown.

A multiplex PCR was run with 60 Vbeta primers and 13 Jbeta primers. Methods used by the authors: Roughly 10 million shared chains were among some 75 million unique TCR beta chains counted in a later analysis. Method: immunoSEQ multiplex PCR; TCRdb's copy keeps in-frame clones and lacks some. That table furnishes V, J and clone size, whereas the DNA furnished D and trimming. The table includes nearly 110,000 clones, roughly 73% detected once. This CDR3 region has 14 residues. CDR1 is LNHNV and CDR2 is YYDKDF in the germline V gene (reference sequence). With 5 bases clipped from V and 6 bases from J, the junction kept 5 bases outside the gene matches.

The specimen sequenced was PBMCs. This TCR was sampled from a man aged 25 to 40 in good health and CMV-seronegative. The rearrangement joins TRBV15 to TRBJ2-2, with TRBD2 matching over 8 bases. The CDR3 sequence is CATSDPGGPGELFF. In nucleotides, the CDR3 is TGTGCCACCAGCGATCCGGGAGGGCCCGGGGAGCTGTTTTTT.